This TCR beta chain was sequenced for a study of human CD8 memory T cell subsets. TCR beta libraries were made by UMI-labeled 5' RACE. TCRdb reprocessed the 5' RACE reads and keeps a single row for each CDR3 protein, giving no DNA. The repertoire table contains 10,000 or so distinct CDR3 sequences. The CDR3 sequence is 15 residues long. Germline V CDR1 and CDR2: SGHVS, FQNEAQ. Measured by frequency, this clonotype is medium-sized. The V and J genes are TRBV7-8 and TRBJ1-1; the TCRdb call, TRBD1, lacks DNA for checking. The sequence derives from a human donor in good health. The sequenced material came from CD8+ stem-like memory T cells (TSCM and TCM) sorted from PBMCs. The subset is: stem-like memory CD8 T cells (TSTEM), CCR7+ PD-1- TIGIT-. The CDR3 loop reads CASSSKLGTHPEAFF. Full variable domain (remainder filled in from reference TRBV7-8 and TRBJ1-1): GAGVSQSPRYKVAKRGQDVALRCDPISGHVSLFWYQQALGQGPEFLTYFQNEAQLDKSGLPSDRFFAERPEGSVSTLKIQRTQQEDSAVYLCASSSKLGTHPEAFFGQGTRLTVV.